In its sample, the clone carrying this T cell receptor (beta chain) was seen a few times. The antigen remains unidentified. This PCR relied on a set of 60 Vbeta primers and 13 Jbeta primers. Only in-frame clones appear in the TCRdb table, and some are missing; sequencing was by immunoSEQ multiplex PCR. The profile shows 210,000 or so clones, approximately 83% of them singletons. This sample stems from a study of cytomegalovirus exposure and HLA in healthy donors. As for the study in general: In an early release, HLA-typed donors contributed 90 million or so unique TCR sequences. General study points: TCR beta chain V- and J-gene trimming was linked, in a later analysis, to a missense variant in DCLRE1C. TCR beta sequences reportedly predicted most subjects' HLA-A and HLA-B alleles accurately.

The ends were cut back, 1 base at V and 2 bases at J, with 8 bases in the middle. The CDR3 extends over 14 amino acids. The V gene's germline CDR1 is SEHNR and CDR2 FQNEAQ (reference sequence). Material: PBMCs. The sequence was obtained from a girl aged 10 to 17 in good health and CMV-seronegative. The J gene is TRBJ1-2, the V gene TRBV7-9; maybe TRBD1 (5 bases). The CDR3, as DNA: TGTGCCAGCAGCTTAGGGAGGGGCAACTATGGCTACACCTTC. This codes for CASSLGRGNYGYTF.